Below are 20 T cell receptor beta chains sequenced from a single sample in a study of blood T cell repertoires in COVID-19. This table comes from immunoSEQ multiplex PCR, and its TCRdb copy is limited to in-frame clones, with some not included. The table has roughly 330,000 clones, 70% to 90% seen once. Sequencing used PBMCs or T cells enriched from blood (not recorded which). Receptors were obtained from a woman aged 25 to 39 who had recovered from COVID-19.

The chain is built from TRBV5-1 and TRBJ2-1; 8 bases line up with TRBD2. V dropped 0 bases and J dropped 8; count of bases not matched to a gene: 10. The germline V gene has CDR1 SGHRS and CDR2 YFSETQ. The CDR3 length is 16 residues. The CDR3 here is CASSLGAGTRAHEQFF. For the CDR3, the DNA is TGCGCCAGCAGCTTGGGGGCCGGGACTAGGGCTCATGAGCAGTTCTTC.

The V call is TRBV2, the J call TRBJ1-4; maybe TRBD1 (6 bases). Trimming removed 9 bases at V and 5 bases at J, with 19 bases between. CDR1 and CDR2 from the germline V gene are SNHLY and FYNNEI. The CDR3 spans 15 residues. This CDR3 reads CASLAGGQINEKLFF. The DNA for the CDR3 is TGTGCCAGTTTAGCGGGAGGACAGATCAATGAAAAACTGTTTTTT. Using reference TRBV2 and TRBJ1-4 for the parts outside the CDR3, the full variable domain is EPEVTQTPSHQVTQMGQEVILRCVPISNHLYFYWYRQILGQKVEFLVSFYNNEISEKSEIFDDQFSVERPDGSNFTLKIRSTKLEDSAMYFCASLAGGQINEKLFFGSGTQLSVL.

The CDR3 nucleotides are TGTGCCAGCAGCTCCGCCGGGCTAGCAACAGATACGCAGTATTTT. Its translation: CASSSAGLATDTQYF. The rearrangement uses TRBV7-9 and TRBJ2-3; D possibly corresponds to TRBD2 (5 bases). The CDR3 sequence is 15 residues long. The germline CDR1 and CDR2 sequences are SEHNR and FQNEAQ (reference sequence). Deletions cut 4 bases from V and 3 bases from J, with 14 bases between.

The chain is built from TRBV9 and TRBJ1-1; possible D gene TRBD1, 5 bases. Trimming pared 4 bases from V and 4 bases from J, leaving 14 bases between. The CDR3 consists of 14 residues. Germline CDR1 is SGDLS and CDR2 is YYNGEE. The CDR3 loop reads CASSPLLGGTEAFF. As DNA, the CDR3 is TGTGCCAGCAGCCCCCTCTTGGGGGGCACTGAAGCTTTCTTT. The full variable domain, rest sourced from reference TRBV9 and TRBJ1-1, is DSGVTQTPKHLITATGQRVTLRCSPRSGDLSVYWYQQSLDQGLQFLIQYYNGEERAKGNILERFSAQQFPDLHSELNLSSLELGDSALYFCASSPLLGGTEAFFGQGTRLTVV.

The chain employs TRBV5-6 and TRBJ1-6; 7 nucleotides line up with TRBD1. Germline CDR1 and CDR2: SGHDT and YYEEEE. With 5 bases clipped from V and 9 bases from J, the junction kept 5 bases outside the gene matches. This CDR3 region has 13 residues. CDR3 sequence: CASSRRTGSPLHF. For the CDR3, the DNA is TGTGCCAGCAGTCGCCGGACAGGTTCACCCCTCCACTTT.

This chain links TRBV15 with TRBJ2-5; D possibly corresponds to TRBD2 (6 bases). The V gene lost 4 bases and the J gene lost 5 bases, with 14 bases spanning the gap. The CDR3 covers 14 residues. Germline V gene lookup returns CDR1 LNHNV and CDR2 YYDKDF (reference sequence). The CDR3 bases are TGTGCCACCAGCAACCGGCGGGGCGCGGAGACCCAGTACTTC. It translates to CATSNRRGAETQYF. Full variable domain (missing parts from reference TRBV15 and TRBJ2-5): DAMVIQNPRYQVTQFGKPVTLSCSQTLNHNVMYWYQQKSSQAPKLLFHYYDKDFNNEADTPDNFQSRRPNTSFCFLDIRSPGLGDTAMYLCATSNRRGAETQYFGPGTRLLVL.

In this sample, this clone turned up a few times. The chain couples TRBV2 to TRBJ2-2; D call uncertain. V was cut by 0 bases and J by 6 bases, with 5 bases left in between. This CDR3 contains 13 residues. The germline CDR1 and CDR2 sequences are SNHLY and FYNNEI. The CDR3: CASSEAPAGELFF. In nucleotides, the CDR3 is TGTGCCAGCAGTGAAGCTCCGGCCGGGGAGCTGTTTTTT.

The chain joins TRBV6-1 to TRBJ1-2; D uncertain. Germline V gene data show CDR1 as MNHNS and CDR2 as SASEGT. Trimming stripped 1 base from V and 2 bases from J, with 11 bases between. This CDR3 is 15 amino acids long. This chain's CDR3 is CASSEGFYPNYGYTF. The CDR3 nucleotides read TGTGCCAGCAGTGAAGGATTCTATCCCAACTATGGCTACACCTTC.

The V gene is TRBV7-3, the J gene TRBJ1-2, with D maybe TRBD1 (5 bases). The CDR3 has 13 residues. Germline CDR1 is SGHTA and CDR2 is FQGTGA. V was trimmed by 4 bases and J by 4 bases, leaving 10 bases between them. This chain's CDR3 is CASSWGTGYGYTF. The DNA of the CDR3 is TGTGCCAGCAGCTGGGGCACCGGCTATGGCTACACCTTC.

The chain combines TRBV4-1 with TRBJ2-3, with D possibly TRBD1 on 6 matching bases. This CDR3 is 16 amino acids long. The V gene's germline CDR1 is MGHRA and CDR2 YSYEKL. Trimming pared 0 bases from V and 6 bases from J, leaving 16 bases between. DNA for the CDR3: TGCGCCAGCAGCCAAGATCGGGCAGGGGCTGGGGATACGCAGTATTTT. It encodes CASSQDRAGAGDTQYF.

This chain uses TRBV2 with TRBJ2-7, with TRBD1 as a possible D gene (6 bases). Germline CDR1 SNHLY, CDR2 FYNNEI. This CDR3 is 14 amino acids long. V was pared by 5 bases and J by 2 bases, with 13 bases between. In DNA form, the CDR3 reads TGTGCCAGCAGTCGGACAGCCCCGGCCTACGAGCAGTACTTC. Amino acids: CASSRTAPAYEQYF. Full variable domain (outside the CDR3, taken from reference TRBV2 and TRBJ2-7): EPEVTQTPSHQVTQMGQEVILRCVPISNHLYFYWYRQILGQKVEFLVSFYNNEISEKSEIFDDQFSVERPDGSNFTLKIRSTKLEDSAMYFCASSRTAPAYEQYFGPGTRLTVT.

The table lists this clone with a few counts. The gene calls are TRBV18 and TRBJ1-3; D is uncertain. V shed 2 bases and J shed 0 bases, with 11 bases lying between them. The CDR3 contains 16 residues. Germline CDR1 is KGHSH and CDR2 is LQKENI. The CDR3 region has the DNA TGTGCCAGCTCACCATCTCGAGGCGCCTCTGGAAACACCATATATTTT. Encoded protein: CASSPSRGASGNTIYF.

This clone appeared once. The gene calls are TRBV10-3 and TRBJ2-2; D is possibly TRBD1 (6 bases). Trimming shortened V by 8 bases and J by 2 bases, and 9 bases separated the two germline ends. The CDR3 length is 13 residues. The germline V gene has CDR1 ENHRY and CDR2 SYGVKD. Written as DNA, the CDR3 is TGTGCCATCGGACAGATAAACACCGGGGAGCTGTTTTTT. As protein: CAIGQINTGELFF.

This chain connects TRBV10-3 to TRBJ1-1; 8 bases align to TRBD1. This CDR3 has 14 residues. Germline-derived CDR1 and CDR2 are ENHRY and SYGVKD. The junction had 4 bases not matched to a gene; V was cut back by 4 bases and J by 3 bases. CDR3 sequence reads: CAISGSTGDTEAFF. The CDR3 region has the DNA TGTGCCATCAGTGGATCGACAGGGGACACTGAAGCTTTCTTT.

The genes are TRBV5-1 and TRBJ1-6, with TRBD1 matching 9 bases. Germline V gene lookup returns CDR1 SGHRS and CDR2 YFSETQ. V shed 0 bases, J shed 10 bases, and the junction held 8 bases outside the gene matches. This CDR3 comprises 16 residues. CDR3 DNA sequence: TGCGCCAGCAGCTTGGGAAGCGGGACAGGGAGCTCACCCCTCCACTTT. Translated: CASSLGSGTGSSPLHF. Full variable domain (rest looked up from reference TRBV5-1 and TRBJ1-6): KAGVTQTPRYLIKTRGQQVTLSCSPISGHRSVSWYQQTPGQGLQFLFEYFSETQRNKGNFPGRFSGRQFSNSRSEMNVSTLELGDSALYLCASSLGSGTGSSPLHFGNGTRLTVT.

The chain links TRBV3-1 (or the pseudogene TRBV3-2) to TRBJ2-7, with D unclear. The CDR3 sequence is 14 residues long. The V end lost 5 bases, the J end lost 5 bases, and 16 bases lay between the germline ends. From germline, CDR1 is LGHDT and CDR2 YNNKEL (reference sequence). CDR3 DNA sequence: TGTGCCAGCAGCTTACGACTGGTGGCGCACGAGCAGTACTTC. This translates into CASSLRLVAHEQYF.

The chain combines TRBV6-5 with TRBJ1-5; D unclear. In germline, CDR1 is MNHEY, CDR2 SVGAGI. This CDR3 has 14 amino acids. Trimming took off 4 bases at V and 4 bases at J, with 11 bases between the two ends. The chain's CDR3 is CASSWERGNQPQHF. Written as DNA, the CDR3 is TGTGCCAGCAGTTGGGAGCGAGGGAATCAGCCCCAGCATTTT.

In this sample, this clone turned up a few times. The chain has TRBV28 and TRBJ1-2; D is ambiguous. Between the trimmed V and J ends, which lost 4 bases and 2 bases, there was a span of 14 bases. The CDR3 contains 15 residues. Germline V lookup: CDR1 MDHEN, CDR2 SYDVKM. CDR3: CASSYHHTSNYGYTF. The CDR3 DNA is TGTGCCAGCAGTTACCACCATACGAGCAACTATGGCTACACCTTC.

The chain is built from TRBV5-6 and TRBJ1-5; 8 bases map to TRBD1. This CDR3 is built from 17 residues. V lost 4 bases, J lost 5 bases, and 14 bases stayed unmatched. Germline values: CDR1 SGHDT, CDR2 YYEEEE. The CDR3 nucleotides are TGTGCCAGCAGCCCCTGGACAGGGTTGGGTACGTATCAGCCCCAGCATTTT. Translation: CASSPWTGLGTYQPQHF.

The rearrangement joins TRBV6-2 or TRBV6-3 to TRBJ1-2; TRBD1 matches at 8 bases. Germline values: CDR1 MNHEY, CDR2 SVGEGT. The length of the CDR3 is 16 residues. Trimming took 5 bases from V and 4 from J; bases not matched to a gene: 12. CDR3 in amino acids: CASSRSGTGDPYGYTF. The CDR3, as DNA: TGTGCCAGCAGTCGTTCCGGGACAGGTGATCCCTATGGCTACACCTTC.